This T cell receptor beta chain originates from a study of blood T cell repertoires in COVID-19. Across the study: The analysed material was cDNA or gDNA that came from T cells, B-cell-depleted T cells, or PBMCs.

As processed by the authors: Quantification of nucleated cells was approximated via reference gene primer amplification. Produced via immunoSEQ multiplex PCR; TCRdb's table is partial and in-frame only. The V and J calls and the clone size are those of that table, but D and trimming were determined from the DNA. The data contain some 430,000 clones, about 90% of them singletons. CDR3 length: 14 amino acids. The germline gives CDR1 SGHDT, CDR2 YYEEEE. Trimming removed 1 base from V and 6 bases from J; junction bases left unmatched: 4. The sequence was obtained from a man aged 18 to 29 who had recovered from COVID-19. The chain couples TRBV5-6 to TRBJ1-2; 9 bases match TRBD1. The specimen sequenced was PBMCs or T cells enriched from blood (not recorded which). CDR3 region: CASSLWDREDGYTF. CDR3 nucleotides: TGTGCCAGCAGCTTGTGGGACAGGGAGGATGGCTACACCTTC.